The T cell receptor (beta chain) described here comes from a study of cytomegalovirus exposure and HLA in healthy donors (TCRdb year 2017). Looking at the study overall: According to an earlier analysis of around 600 of the donors, roughly 180 million T cells yielded 100 million or so unique TCR beta sequences and about 300 Gb of sequence data. Across some 400 genotyped donors of the cohort, an average of roughly 200,000 unique TCR beta nucleotide sequences per donor were sequenced, and approximately 19% of those sequences were non-productive. To study patterns of TCR occurrence, a later analysis re-analyzed previously published TCR beta repertoires from 650 to 750 donors and added high-resolution HLA genotyping. In an earlier analysis of roughly 580 of the donors, high-throughput TCR beta sequencing was used to judge whether each TCR beta V gene segment behaved as functional or pseudogenic. Using immunosequencing, the study profiled T cell repertoires from about 650 subjects and related those repertoires to cytomegalovirus serostatus. The study combined high-throughput TCR immunosequencing, statistical association of individual TCRs with disease status, and machine learning to predict cytomegalovirus infection status. An early release that covered 500 to 800 HLA-typed donors contained 250 to 350 gigabases of sequencing data and tens of millions of unique TCR sequences. Because of strong linkage in the cohort, four or five DR-DQ haplotypes were treated as single units for association and clustering. A later genetic analysis used genome-wide SNP genotypes for about 65% of the roughly 700 donors, treating that subset as a discovery cohort. Both class I and class II loci were covered by HLA typing, at four-digit resolution. Donor age, sex, ethnicity and CMV serostatus were compiled together with the repertoire data. The study aimed to test whether cataloging public T cell receptors could reveal signatures of past pathogen exposure. The number of donors typed differed by locus, with about 629-630 for A, B, C, DRB1 and DQB1, around 520 for DQA1, approximately 580 for DPA1, and some 450 for DPB1. The later analysis used no new phenotypic data to find candidate immune exposures, relying instead on TCR beta sequences and their occurrence across donors. All discovery cohort repertoires had been generated using a single sequencing platform. Besides the first cohort of roughly 660 subjects, a separate validation cohort made up of over 95 different subjects was used. Of the approximately 370 genotyped donors, 65% to 90% were placed in the genetic ancestry cluster associated with self-reported Caucasian donors.

The CDR3 holds 12 amino acids from the cysteine to the phenylalanine. Only the CDR3 DNA is retained, 36 bases long and in frame from the first base. V is clipped by 9 bases and J by 0 bases, and the sequence between their germline boundaries is 9 bases long. Taken from the germline V gene, the CDR1 and CDR2 loops are MNHNS and SASEGT. On the study overall, not on this receptor specifically: According to a later analysis, most CMV-associated TCR beta chains appeared to be HLA-restricted, and the HLA associations seemed to be driven largely by CMV exposure. A further reported finding was that TCR beta sequences accurately predicted the HLA-A and HLA-B alleles for most subjects in the first cohort. Cytomegalovirus status was reported to be diagnosed by the classifier with high specificity and sensitivity in both the original and validation cohorts. For the cohort, immune exposure information was limited to CMV serostatus. In a later analysis, 16,951 TCR beta sequences were associated with specific HLA alleles at a false discovery rate of 0.05. A total of 150 or so TCR beta chains were listed by the study as associated with cytomegalovirus. Because counts were too low, more than 15 rarely observed V segments, including chromosome 9 orphons, were excluded from the earlier analysis of 587 of the donors. A group of highly shared sequence variants was considered likely to be a technical artifact of the sequencing pipeline. According to a later genetic analysis, donors in an Asian-associated ancestry cluster had fewer N-insertions in productive TCRs than the approximately 610-donor mean. Because HLA typing was unavailable for some donors at each locus, only the typed subset was used in association tests. The authors suggested that the approach could potentially be extended to other disease states and immunological phenotypes. In this cohort, only TCR beta chains were sequenced, and detectable features were limited by the absence of alpha or paired-chain data. Correlated functional status among segregating V segments might reflect linkage disequilibrium, but an unknown experimental factor could not be ruled out. The presence/absence analyses assumed that sequencing depth was roughly uniform across donors, and that assumption may not be true. In vitro tests confirmed that three of the cytomegalovirus-associated TCR beta chains recognize cytomegalovirus antigens. An earlier analysis of around 540 of the donors showed that most TCR beta V segments appeared in productive rearrangements either about 87% or about 30% of the time, which broadly matched IMGT annotations. Most TCR sequences were observed very rarely across donors, whereas some public TCRs were present in many individuals. Compared with equally common non-associated chains, HLA-associated TCR beta chains in a later analysis were more clonally expanded and had lower generation probabilities. In a later analysis, several top co-occurrence clusters were reported to appear linked to parvovirus B19, influenza, CMV and Epstein-Barr virus. In a later analysis, TCR association rates were found to vary across HLA loci, with the most associated TCRs seen for DRB1 alleles and the fewest for HLA-C alleles. When HLA alleles, especially DR and DQ, strongly co-occurred, attributing TCR associations to individual alleles was difficult. The 87-base-pair reads could not distinguish some IMGT-functional V segments, including TRBV6-2 and TRBV6-3, so those segments were excluded. A later genetic analysis associated a missense DCLRE1C variant with V-gene and J-gene trimming of TCR beta chains, and an independent cohort replicated the association.

Remarks on this clone: There is no known antigen for this receptor. Per-base quality was not reported, and no clone a single base away is much larger than it.

In total, around 600 healthy bone marrow donors made up the cohort. All cohort members were sampled while nominally healthy, although unrecorded immune exposures were likely present. The donor tested CMV seronegative, placing the donor among the 350 or so seronegative members of the cohort. A peripheral blood sample was provided by each donor, and peripheral blood mononuclear cells were used for TCR beta sequencing. Genomic DNA extraction from the blood cell samples was performed with the Qiagen DNeasy Blood Extraction Kit. The protocol used for the library was the immunoSEQ multiplex PCR assay. For the multiplex PCR, a mixture combining 60 forward primers for TCR Vbeta segments and 13 reverse primers for TCR Jbeta segments was used. The CDR3 region of rearranged TCR beta genes was amplified from genomic DNA by a multiplex PCR assay. The amplified TCR beta libraries were sequenced on the Illumina HiSeq System as 87-base-pair reads. The original methods were these. Across the roughly 640 repertoires, a later analysis counted tens of millions of unique TCR beta chains, around 11 million of which were shared by at least two donors. Raw reads were error-corrected and collapsed into unique sequences by a nearest-neighbor algorithm in which closely related sequences were merged to remove PCR and sequencing errors. V, D and J gene segments were assigned by aligning CDR3 sequences to IMGT reference sequences. For a sequence to be retained, a match of at least six nucleotides was required to both a V gene segment and a J gene segment. Rearrangements were called productive when the CDR3 lacked stop codons and stayed in frame with V and J; all others were non-productive. CDR3 was defined according to IMGT convention as the region running from the second conserved V-encoded cysteine to the conserved J-encoded phenylalanine. The earlier analysis of about 500 of the donors excluded sequences that lacked an unambiguous match to a single V gene segment. In an earlier analysis of approximately 590 of the donors, a V segment was called functional when productive rearrangements were above 56.7%, and segregating when the standard deviation between donors exceeded 5%. A statistical classification framework was developed to diagnose cytomegalovirus status using the catalog of TCR beta chain sequences. In a later analysis, V and J genes were assigned by comparing TCR nucleotide sequences against IMGT/GENE-DB human TR gene sequences. Using the TCRdist pipeline, a later analysis assigned CDR3 sequences along with most-parsimonious VDJ recombination scenarios. In a later analysis, every TCR beta chain was defined by the combination of its CDR3 amino acid sequence and its V-gene family, and reads without a unique V-gene family were dropped. A later analysis removed several hundred highly shared, low-generation-probability nucleotide sequences to deal with suspected cross-contamination and a sequencing artifact. In a later analysis, a clonal expansion index was calculated for each public chain from normalized within-repertoire ranks of inferred template counts. Generation probabilities in a later analysis came from a VDJ recombination model fitted to out-of-frame rearrangements, and those results were checked against IGoR. Hypergeometric tests were used in a later analysis to score TCR-TCR, TCR-HLA and TCR-CMV co-occurrence, with a repertoire-size bias correction applied to the TCR pairs. A later analysis estimated false discovery rates by permuting HLA or CMV assignments 20 times. In a later analysis, co-occurring TCRs were grouped using DBSCAN, with TCRdist sequence similarity added in when clustering inside HLA-allele-positive subsets. For co-occurrence clustering, repertoires with fewer than 30,000 or more than 120,000 public chains were excluded, along with five repertoires with anomalous nucleotide sharing. TCRdb's version of the immuneACCESS table is confined to in-frame rearrangements and falls short of the full clone set. An unresolved V gene accounts for under half of the shortfall where checked; the remainder is of unknown origin. Clone size and the V and J calls come from that table; the DNA yielded D and trimming. The sample contains roughly 200,000 clones, about 81% of them found a single time. The ten biggest clones cover 2.5% to 3.5% of the sample.

Sequences were obtained from PBMCs. The sequence came from a woman aged 40-49 years in good health and CMV-seronegative. The receptor chain draws on TRBV6-1 and TRBJ2-7; possibly the D gene is TRBD1, per 5 matching bases. The CDR3 loop reads CASRTTSYEQYF. The DNA sequence is TGTGCCAGTAGGACAACCTCCTACGAGCAGTACTTC.